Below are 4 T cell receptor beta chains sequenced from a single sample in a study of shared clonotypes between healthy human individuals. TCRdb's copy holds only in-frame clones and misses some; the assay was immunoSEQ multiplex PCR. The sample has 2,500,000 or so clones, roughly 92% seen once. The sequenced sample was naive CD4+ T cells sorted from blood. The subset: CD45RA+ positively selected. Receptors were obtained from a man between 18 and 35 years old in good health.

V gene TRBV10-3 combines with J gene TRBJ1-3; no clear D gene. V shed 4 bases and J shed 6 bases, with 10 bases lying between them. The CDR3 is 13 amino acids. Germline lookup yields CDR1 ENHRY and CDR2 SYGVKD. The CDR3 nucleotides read TGTGCCATCAGTGGTGACACCTTAAACACCATATATTTT. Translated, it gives CAISGDTLNTIYF.

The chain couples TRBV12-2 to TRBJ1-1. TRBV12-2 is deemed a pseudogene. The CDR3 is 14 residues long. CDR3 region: CASHYTVMNTEAFF. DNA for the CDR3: TGTGCAAGTCACTACACCGTCATGAACACTGAAGCTTTCTTT.

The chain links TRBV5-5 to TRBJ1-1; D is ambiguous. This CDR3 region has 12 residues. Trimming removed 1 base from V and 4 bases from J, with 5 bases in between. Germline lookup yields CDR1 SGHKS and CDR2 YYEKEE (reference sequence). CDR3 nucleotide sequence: TGTGCCAGCAGCTTGAAAGGCACTGAAGCTTTCTTT. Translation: CASSLKGTEAFF.

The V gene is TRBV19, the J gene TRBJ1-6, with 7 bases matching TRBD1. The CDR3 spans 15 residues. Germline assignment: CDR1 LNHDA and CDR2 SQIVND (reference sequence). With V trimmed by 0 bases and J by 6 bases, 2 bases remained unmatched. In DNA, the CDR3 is TGTGCCAGTAGTATAGAAGACAGGGTTAATTCACCCCTCCACTTT. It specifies CASSIEDRVNSPLHF.